This T cell receptor (beta chain) was obtained from a study of T cells after somatic rescue of genetic block. The assay was immunoSEQ multiplex PCR, and TCRdb's table has in-frame clones only and misses some. In the table there are approximately 78,000 clones, roughly 93% of which are singletons. Germline lookup yields CDR1 SGHRS and CDR2 YFSETQ. The V end was cut by 0 bases, the J end by 2 bases, with 8 bases between. The CDR3 is 14 amino acids. This sequence was found in a man younger than 40. The chain joins TRBV5-1 to TRBJ2-5; D perhaps matches TRBD1 (6 bases). Sequencing used peripheral blood mononuclear cells (PBMCs). CDR3 in amino acids: CASSLGGLQETQYF. The CDR3 DNA follows: TGCGCCAGCAGCTTGGGGGGGCTTCAAGAGACCCAGTACTTC.